The next 9 T cell receptor beta chains were all read from a single sample in a study of PD-1 blockade in classical Hodgkin lymphoma. Using immunoSEQ multiplex PCR, the repertoire was profiled, and TCRdb retains in-frame clones only, with some absent. The sample carries under 40,000 clones, over 70% recorded once. The time point: cycle 4 day 1 (C4D1), after less than seven weeks of nivolumab. Exposure to brentuximab vedotin varied, and each patient had relapsed following autologous stem cell transplantation. This sample comprised peripheral blood mononuclear cells (PBMCs), obtained before the fourth cycle of nivolumab. The receptors shown here come from a human donor with classical Hodgkin lymphoma.

The J gene is TRBJ2-3, the V gene TRBV4-3; 7 bases agree with TRBD1. J was trimmed by 0 bases and V by 5 bases; bases with no gene match: 5. The CDR3 spans 15 residues. From germline, CDR1 is LGHNA and CDR2 YSLEER. The CDR3 DNA reads TGCGCCAGCAGCGTACAGGGGACCAGCACAGATACGCAGTATTTT. This translates into CASSVQGTSTDTQYF.

V is TRBV4-1 and J is TRBJ2-1; D is undetermined. Germline values: CDR1 MGHRA, CDR2 YSYEKL. The CDR3 is made up of 13 amino acids. The V and J ends lost 0 bases and 8 bases respectively, with 8 bases between them. The DNA for the CDR3 is TGCGCCAGCAGCCAAGAGGGGTTCGATGAGCAGTTCTTC. It encodes CASSQEGFDEQFF.

The rearrangement links TRBV6-1 to TRBJ2-2; D might be TRBD1 (5 bases). The germline CDR1 and CDR2 sequences are MNHNS and SASEGT. Deletions cut 8 bases from V and 5 bases from J, with 18 bases between. The CDR3 runs to 15 residues. Written as DNA, the CDR3 is TGTGCCAGCGAAGACCGCCGACAGATTACCGGGGAGCTGTTTTTT. Its translation is CASEDRRQITGELFF.

This CDR3 reads CSVIYRGGNQPQHF. The CDR3, as DNA: TGCAGCGTGATATACAGGGGAGGCAATCAGCCCCAGCATTTT. The chain employs TRBV29-1 and TRBJ1-5; 7 positions agree with TRBD1. This CDR3 comprises 14 residues. V dropped 6 bases and J dropped 2; count of bases not matched to a gene: 7. From germline, CDR1 is SQVTM and CDR2 ANQGSEA.

The rearrangement links TRBV18 to TRBJ2-1, with TRBD2 identical over 12 bases. Germline CDR1 and CDR2: KGHSH and LQKENI. V shed 3 bases, J shed 6 bases, and the junction held 6 bases outside the gene matches. CDR3 length equals 16 residues. CDR3 bases: TGTGCCAGCTCACCTGGACTAGCGGGGAACCTCAATGAGCAGTTCTTC. Translated, it gives CASSPGLAGNLNEQFF.

The chain links TRBV6-6 to TRBJ2-7; 10 bases agree with TRBD1. V lost 2 bases to trimming and J lost 0 bases; unmatched junction nucleotides: 4. The CDR3 runs to 16 residues. Germline CDR1 and CDR2: MNHNY and SVGAGI (reference sequence). The CDR3: CASSYRRDRGSYEQYF. DNA of the CDR3: TGTGCCAGCAGTTACCGCCGGGACAGGGGCTCCTACGAGCAGTACTTC.

The chain has TRBV19 and TRBJ1-2; D gene ambiguous. CDR1 LNHDA and CDR2 SQIVND come from the germline V gene (reference sequence). The CDR3 is 12 amino acids. V shed 2 bases and J shed 2 bases, with 3 bases lying between them. The CDR3 reads CASSIMNYGYTF. CDR3 bases: TGTGCCAGTAGTATAATGAACTATGGCTACACCTTC.

J is TRBJ2-3 and V is TRBV2; D possibly corresponds to TRBD1 (6 bases). Germline V gene sequence: CDR1 SNHLY, CDR2 FYNNEI. This CDR3 is 16 amino acids long. The V end was cut by 6 bases, the J end by 1 base, with 17 bases between. The CDR3 sequence: CASSPRRGRGTDTQYF. The CDR3 coding sequence is TGTGCCAGCAGCCCACGCAGGGGACGGGGCACAGATACGCAGTATTTT.

The J gene is TRBJ2-4, the V gene TRBV27; 9 nucleotides align to TRBD2. Unmatched junction bases numbered 9, after V lost 6 bases and J lost 0 bases. CDR3 length: 17 residues. The germline gives CDR1 MNHEY, CDR2 SMNVEV (reference sequence). This CDR3 reads CASRVGGGASAKNIQYF. The CDR3 coding sequence is TGTGCCAGCAGGGTAGGCGGGGGGGCTTCAGCCAAAAACATTCAGTACTTC.